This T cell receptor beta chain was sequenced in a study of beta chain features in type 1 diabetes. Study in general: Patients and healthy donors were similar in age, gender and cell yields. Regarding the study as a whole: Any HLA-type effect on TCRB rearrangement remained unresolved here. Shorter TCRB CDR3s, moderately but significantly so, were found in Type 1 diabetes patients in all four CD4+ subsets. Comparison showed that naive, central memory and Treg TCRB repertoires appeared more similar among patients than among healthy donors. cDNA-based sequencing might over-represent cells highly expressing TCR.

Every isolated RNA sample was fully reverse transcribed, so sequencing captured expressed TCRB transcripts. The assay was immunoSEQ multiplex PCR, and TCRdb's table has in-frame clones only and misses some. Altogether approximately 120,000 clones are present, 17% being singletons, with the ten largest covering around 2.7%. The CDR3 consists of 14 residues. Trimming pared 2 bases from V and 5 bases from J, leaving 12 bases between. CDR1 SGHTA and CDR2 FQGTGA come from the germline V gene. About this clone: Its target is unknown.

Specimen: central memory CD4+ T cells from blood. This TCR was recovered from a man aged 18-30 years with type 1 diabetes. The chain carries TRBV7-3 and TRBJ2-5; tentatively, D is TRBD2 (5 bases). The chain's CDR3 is CASSLYGSGETQYF. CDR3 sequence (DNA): TGTGCCAGCAGCTTATACGGGTCGGGGGAGACCCAGTACTTC. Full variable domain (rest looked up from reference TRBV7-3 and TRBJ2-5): GAGVSQTPSNKVTEKGKYVELRCDPISGHTALYWYRQSLGQGPEFLIYFQGTGAADDSGLPNDRFFAVRPEGSVSTLKIQRTERGDSAVYLCASSLYGSGETQYFGPGTRLLVL.